This record looks at one T cell receptor beta chain sequence and its context. The antigen is unknown. This record belongs to a study of identical twins. The study, taken as a whole, reports: Possibly, invariant MAIT and iNKT cells partly confounded zero-insertion analyses.

The junction had 8 bases not matched to a gene; V was cut back by 7 bases and J by 4 bases. Germline V gene data show CDR1 as SNHLY and CDR2 as FYNNEI. CDR3 length: 16 residues. TCRdb recomputed calls from the 5' RACE reads with MiXCR, one row per CDR3 protein. The sample holds some 500,000 distinct CDR3 sequences; just under 10% are singletons and the top ten take approximately 3%. The sample also formed part of further work on yellow fever vaccine responses in identical twins.

This TCR was sampled from a woman younger than 35 in good health. Sequencing used PBMCs. The V gene is TRBV2, the J gene TRBJ2-2, with 11 bases aligning to TRBD1. The CDR3 sequence is CASKAPGQGATGELFF. CDR3 nucleotide sequence: TGTGCCAGCAAAGCCCCAGGACAGGGGGCCACCGGGGAGCTGTTTTTT.